Given below is one TCR beta chain in context. Its cognate antigen is unknown. These data belong to a study of OX40 agonist ivuxolimab in advanced cancers. Points from the study as a whole: Expanded clones tended on average to be more numerous among CD8+ T cells than CD4+.

Sequencing used immunoSEQ multiplex PCR; TCRdb keeps in-frame clones, though not all of them. The table has 95,000 to 150,000 clones, about 93% seen once. CDR3 length equals 15 residues. Germline lookup yields CDR1 KGHSH and CDR2 LQKENI. The junction had 13 bases not matched to a gene; V was cut back by 6 bases and J by 7 bases. The chain couples TRBV18 to TRBJ2-3; 7 nucleotides line up with TRBD2. The sequencing here drew on CD4+ or CD8+ T cells sorted from blood, taken in a trial of the OX40 agonist ivuxolimab. This clonotype originated in an adult with an advanced solid tumor such as melanoma, head and neck, liver or kidney cancer. CDR3: CASSPKGGAGNTQYF. The CDR3 nucleotides read TGTGCCAGCTCCCCTAAGGGAGGGGCGGGAAATACGCAGTATTTT.